Listed below are T cell receptor beta chains from one sample, sequenced in a study of blood T cell repertoires in COVID-19. Assay: immunoSEQ multiplex PCR; the TCRdb copy retains only in-frame clones and omits some. The sample lists approximately 260,000 clones, over 70% seen once, with around 9.2% in the top ten. The material sequenced was peripheral blood. These receptors were collected from a human donor in a cohort sampled during active COVID-19. Both conserved end residues are part of each CDR3. The D gene is left open where the match is weak. Part of the rows lack a size; the others show once, few, many or a class for expanded clones.

d_gene,j_gene,abundance,v_gene,CDR3aa,CDR3nt
NA,TRBJ1-5,NA,TRBV5-3,CARSLRDQPQHF,TGTGCCAGAAGCTTGAGAGATCAGCCCCAGCATTTT
TRBD1,TRBJ1-6,NA,TRBV28,CASSSDRGDSPLHF,TGTGCCAGCAGTTCGGACAGGGGTGATTCACCCCTCCACTTT
NA,TRBJ2-1,NA,TRBV7-2,CASSLDAGLNEQFF,TGTGCCAGCAGCTTAGACGCCGGACTTAATGAGCAGTTCTTC
NA,TRBJ1-6,NA,TRBV18,CASSPGRRGSPLHF,TGTGCCAGCTCACCGGGGCGCCGAGGTTCACCCCTCCACTTT
NA,TRBJ1-2,NA,TRBV6-6,CASTPDIYGYTF,TGTGCCAGCACCCCGGACATCTATGGCTACACCTTC
TRBD1,TRBJ2-1,NA,TRBV6-4,CASSDGGQGYNEQFF,TGTGCCAGCAGTGACGGGGGACAGGGGTACAATGAGCAGTTCTTC
TRBD2,TRBJ2-5,NA,TRBV3-1/TRBV3-2,CASSKKLLAGHETQYF,TGTGCCAGCAGCAAAAAGTTACTAGCGGGCCATGAGACCCAGTACTTC
NA,TRBJ1-3,NA,TRBV28,CASSFQGQGINTIYF,TGTGCCAGCAGTTTCCAGGGTCAGGGGATAAACACCATATATTTT
TRBD2,TRBJ2-1,few,TRBV6-2/TRBV6-3,CASSYLGGGGAHNEQFF,TGTGCCAGCAGTTACTTAGGAGGCGGGGGGGCCCACAATGAGCAGTTCTTC
NA,TRBJ2-1,once,TRBV6-5,CATSIRDSVGYEQFF,TGTGCCACCTCAATCCGGGACTCCGTTGGCTATGAGCAGTTCTTC
NA,TRBJ2-7,NA,TRBV6-6,CASSTPDRFYEQYF,TGTGCCAGCAGTACGCCCGACAGATTCTACGAGCAGTACTTC
TRBD1,TRBJ1-2,NA,TRBV19,CASNRPGGVDYGYTF,TGTGCCAGTAATAGGCCAGGGGGCGTCGACTATGGCTACACCTTC
TRBD2,TRBJ2-3,NA,TRBV7-9,CASSLGASGPSTDTQYF,TGTGCCAGCAGCTTAGGAGCTAGCGGGCCCAGCACAGATACGCAGTATTTT
TRBD1,TRBJ1-1,NA,TRBV3-1/TRBV3-2,CASSQSTGGTEAFF,TGTGCCAGCAGCCAATCCACAGGGGGCACTGAAGCTTTCTTT
NA,TRBJ2-7,few,TRBV27,CASSLALGRAYEQYF,TGTGCCAGCAGTTTAGCGTTAGGCAGGGCTTACGAGCAGTACTTC
NA,TRBJ1-6,NA,TRBV6-2/TRBV6-3,CASSPVGSSYNSPLHF,TGTGCCAGCAGTCCCGTTGGGAGCTCCTATAATTCACCCCTCCACTTT
TRBD2,TRBJ2-2,NA,TRBV7-8,CASSLLRGGSGVTGELFF,TGTGCCAGCAGCCTCTTGCGGGGGGGCTCCGGGGTTACCGGGGAGCTGTTTTTT
NA,TRBJ1-1,NA,TRBV18,CASSLYTEAFF,TGTGCCAGCTCCCTCTACACTGAAGCTTTCTTT
NA,TRBJ2-1,NA,TRBV18,CASSPPGLRGNEQFF,TGTGCCAGCTCACCGCCGGGACTCCGGGGGAATGAGCAGTTCTTC
NA,TRBJ1-1,NA,TRBV29-1,CSVETGTGGAFF,TGCAGCGTTGAAACGGGAACGGGTGGAGCTTTCTTT
NA,TRBJ2-4,NA,TRBV11-2,CASSLDGAAKNIQYF,TGTGCCAGCAGCTTAGACGGAGCAGCCAAAAACATTCAGTACTTC
NA,TRBJ1-2,NA,TRBV3-1/TRBV3-2,CASSERQANYGYTF,TGTGCCAGCAGCGAGAGACAGGCTAACTATGGCTACACCTTC
NA,TRBJ2-3,NA,TRBV10-2,CASMSGSTDTQYF,TGCGCCAGCATGTCGGGAAGCACAGATACGCAGTATTTT
TRBD1,TRBJ2-1,NA,TRBV6-5,CASRRDSYNEQFF,TGTGCCAGCAGGAGGGACAGCTACAATGAGCAGTTCTTC
TRBD1,TRBJ1-5,NA,TRBV18,CASSKDRADQPQHF,TGTGCCAGCTCAAAAGACAGGGCGGATCAGCCCCAGCATTTT
TRBD1,TRBJ1-1,NA,TRBV5-1,CASSLVGGEGTEAFF,TGCGCCAGCAGCTTGGTAGGGGGCGAGGGCACTGAAGCTTTCTTT
TRBD1,TRBJ1-5,NA,TRBV2,CASSGTGGSNQPQHF,TGTGCCAGCAGCGGGACAGGTGGTAGCAATCAGCCCCAGCATTTT
TRBD1,TRBJ1-5,NA,TRBV28,CASSSGTGGVGNQPQHF,TGTGCCAGCAGTTCCGGGACAGGGGGCGTGGGCAATCAGCCCCAGCATTTT
NA,TRBJ1-5,NA,TRBV24-1,CATSDLRDRGNQPQHF,TGTGCCACCAGTGATTTGCGGGATCGGGGAAATCAGCCCCAGCATTTT
NA,TRBJ1-5,NA,TRBV19,CASTPGLPRPQHF,TGTGCCAGTACTCCCGGGTTACCACGGCCCCAGCATTTT
TRBD1,TRBJ1-1,NA,TRBV14,CASSPIGDRNTEAFF,TGTGCCAGCAGCCCTATAGGGGACAGGAACACTGAAGCTTTCTTT
TRBD1,TRBJ2-3,NA,TRBV19,CASSKMGQGGADTQYF,TGTGCCAGTAGTAAGATGGGACAGGGTGGCGCAGATACGCAGTATTTT
TRBD1,TRBJ2-1,NA,TRBV6-2/TRBV6-3,CASSRGTGGKDEQFF,TGTGCCAGCAGTCGGGGGACAGGGGGAAAGGATGAGCAGTTCTTC
NA,TRBJ2-5,NA,TRBV7-3,CASSLRRSETQYF,TGTGCCAGCTCCCTAAGGAGGTCGGAGACCCAGTACTTC
NA,TRBJ2-5,once,TRBV5-1,CASSLVVIGRETQYF,TGCGCCAGCAGCTTGGTTGTCATCGGTCGGGAGACCCAGTACTTC
TRBD1,TRBJ2-7,NA,TRBV7-2,CASSRRDSLYEQYF,TGTGCCAGCAGCCGCCGGGACAGTCTTTACGAGCAGTACTTC
TRBD2,TRBJ2-5,NA,TRBV7-2,CASRAYSGGLKGQTQYF,TGTGCCAGCAGAGCCTATAGCGGGGGGCTCAAGGGTCAGACCCAGTACTTC
NA,TRBJ2-1,NA,TRBV7-3,CASSSPKTGSYNEQFF,TGTGCCAGCAGCTCACCAAAGACAGGATCCTACAATGAGCAGTTCTTC
NA,TRBJ2-1,NA,TRBV7-9,CASRTYTDEQFF,TGTGCCAGCAGGACATATACGGATGAGCAGTTCTTC
NA,TRBJ2-4,NA,TRBV10-1,CASRQENIQYF,TGCGCCAGCAGGCAGGAAAACATTCAGTACTTC
NA,TRBJ2-2,NA,TRBV5-8,CASSTAGGPSTGELFF,TGTGCCAGCAGTACTGCCGGGGGTCCGAGCACCGGGGAGCTGTTTTTT
TRBD2,TRBJ2-3,NA,TRBV4-2,CASSQISGGADTQYF,TGTGCCAGCAGCCAAATTAGCGGGGGGGCAGATACGCAGTATTTT
TRBD1,TRBJ1-1,NA,TRBV27,CASSFRQGNTEAFF,TGTGCCAGCAGTTTCCGACAGGGGAACACTGAAGCTTTCTTT
TRBD2,TRBJ2-5,NA,TRBV13,CASSPFGLAEETQYF,TGTGCCAGCAGCCCATTTGGACTAGCGGAAGAGACCCAGTACTTC
NA,TRBJ2-3,NA,TRBV10-3,CAISGSGPDTQYF,TGTGCCATCAGCGGTTCAGGGCCAGATACGCAGTATTTT
TRBD2,TRBJ2-1,NA,TRBV18,CASSPPGLAGISYNEQFF,TGTGCCAGCTCACCACCGGGACTAGCGGGTATCTCCTACAATGAGCAGTTCTTC
TRBD1,TRBJ2-7,NA,TRBV6-2/TRBV6-3,CASSKSGGVSSYEQYF,TGTGCCAGCAGCAAATCAGGGGGCGTTAGCTCCTACGAGCAGTACTTC